Listed below are T cell receptor beta chains from one sample, sequenced in a study of blood T cell repertoires in COVID-19. Sequencing was performed with immunoSEQ multiplex PCR; in TCRdb, only in-frame clones are kept and a portion is missing. Altogether about 260,000 clones are present, 88% being singletons, with the ten largest covering under 4.5%. Sequenced sample: peripheral blood. The receptors come from a man in his sixties who had recovered from COVID-19. The CDR3 runs from the conserved cysteine through the conserved F or W. D genes are given only for firm matches. Not all rows give a size; the values are once, few, many and, for expanded clones, a class.

abundance: .
d_gene: .
j_gene: TRBJ2-3
v_gene: TRBV7-6
CDR3aa: CASSPRPTRASDTQYF
CDR3nt: TGTGCCAGCAGCCCCCGACCGACTAGGGCCTCGGATACGCAGTATTTT

abundance: once
d_gene: .
j_gene: TRBJ1-3
v_gene: TRBV6-6
CDR3aa: CASTDRSGNTIYF
CDR3nt: TGTGCCAGCACCGACAGGTCGGGAAACACCATATATTTT

abundance: .
d_gene: .
j_gene: TRBJ1-2
v_gene: TRBV5-6
CDR3aa: CASSFRGIHYGYTF
CDR3nt: TGTGCCAGCAGCTTCCGCGGGATCCACTATGGCTACACCTTC

abundance: .
d_gene: .
j_gene: TRBJ1-5
v_gene: TRBV7-2
CDR3aa: CASSSTVSSPQHF
CDR3nt: TGTGCCAGCAGCTCCACGGTCTCTTCGCCCCAGCATTTT

abundance: .
d_gene: .
j_gene: TRBJ2-2
v_gene: TRBV3-1/TRBV3-2
CDR3aa: CASSPHLGGEYNTGELFF
CDR3nt: TGTGCCAGCAGCCCCCACCTGGGCGGGGAATACAACACCGGGGAGCTGTTTTTT

abundance: .
d_gene: .
j_gene: TRBJ1-2
v_gene: TRBV6-1
CDR3aa: CASSEGQQAPLYGYTF
CDR3nt: TGTGCCAGCAGTGAAGGCCAACAGGCGCCTCTATATGGCTACACCTTC

abundance: .
d_gene: .
j_gene: TRBJ2-5
v_gene: TRBV5-5
CDR3aa: CASSLRGWETQYF
CDR3nt: TGTGCCAGCAGCTTGAGGGGTTGGGAGACCCAGTACTTC

abundance: few
d_gene: TRBD1
j_gene: TRBJ1-6
v_gene: TRBV5-8
CDR3aa: CASSLGTGRGYNSPLHF
CDR3nt: TGTGCCAGCAGCTTGGGGACAGGGAGGGGTTATAATTCACCCCTCCACTTT

abundance: .
d_gene: .
j_gene: TRBJ2-5
v_gene: TRBV6-5
CDR3aa: CASKMGGPQETQYF
CDR3nt: TGTGCCAGCAAAATGGGGGGTCCCCAAGAGACCCAGTACTTC

abundance: .
d_gene: .
j_gene: TRBJ1-5
v_gene: TRBV27
CDR3aa: CASSLGGPNQPQHF
CDR3nt: TGTGCCAGCAGTTTAGGAGGGCCCAATCAGCCCCAGCATTTT

abundance: .
d_gene: .
j_gene: TRBJ2-7
v_gene: TRBV3-1/TRBV3-2
CDR3aa: CASSQDPVSYEQYF
CDR3nt: TGTGCCAGCAGCCAAGATCCAGTCTCCTACGAGCAGTACTTC

abundance: .
d_gene: .
j_gene: TRBJ2-2
v_gene: TRBV7-3
CDR3aa: CASSLMRDGELFF
CDR3nt: TGTGCCAGCAGCTTGATGAGGGACGGGGAGCTGTTTTTT

abundance: .
d_gene: .
j_gene: TRBJ2-1
v_gene: TRBV11-2
CDR3aa: CASSPSDEQFF
CDR3nt: TGTGCCAGCAGCCCTTCGGATGAGCAGTTCTTC

abundance: .
d_gene: .
j_gene: TRBJ2-7
v_gene: TRBV5-1
CDR3aa: CASSLVLDTSYEQYF
CDR3nt: TGCGCCAGCAGCTTGGTTCTGGACACCTCCTACGAGCAGTACTTC

abundance: once
d_gene: .
j_gene: TRBJ1-6
v_gene: TRBV10-2
CDR3aa: CASSDVRSSYNSPLHF
CDR3nt: TGCGCCAGCAGTGATGTCCGGAGCTCCTATAATTCACCCCTCCACTTT

abundance: once
d_gene: TRBD1
j_gene: TRBJ2-7
v_gene: TRBV7-2
CDR3aa: CASSLVGQGARYEQYF
CDR3nt: TGTGCCAGCAGCTTAGTCGGACAGGGGGCGCGGTACGAGCAGTACTTC